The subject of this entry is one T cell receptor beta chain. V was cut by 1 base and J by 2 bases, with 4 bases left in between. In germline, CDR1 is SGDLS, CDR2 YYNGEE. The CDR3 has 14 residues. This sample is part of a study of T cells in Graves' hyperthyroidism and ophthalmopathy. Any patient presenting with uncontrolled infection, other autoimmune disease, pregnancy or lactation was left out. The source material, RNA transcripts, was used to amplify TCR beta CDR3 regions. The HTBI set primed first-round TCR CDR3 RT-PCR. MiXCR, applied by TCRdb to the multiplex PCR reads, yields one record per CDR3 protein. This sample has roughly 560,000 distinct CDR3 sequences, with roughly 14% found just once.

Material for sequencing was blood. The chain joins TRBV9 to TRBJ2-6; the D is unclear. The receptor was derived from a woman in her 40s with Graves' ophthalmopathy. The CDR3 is CASSVRAGANVLTF. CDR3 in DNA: TGTGCCAGCAGCGTAAGGGCTGGGGCCAACGTCCTGACTTTC. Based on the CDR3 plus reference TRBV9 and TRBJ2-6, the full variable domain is DSGVTQTPKHLITATGQRVTLRCSPRSGDLSVYWYQQSLDQGLQFLIQYYNGEERAKGNILERFSAQQFPDLHSELNLSSLELGDSALYFCASSVRAGANVLTFGAGSRLTVL.